This T cell receptor (beta chain) was recovered during a study of T cell repertoires in cytomegalovirus infection. Overall study context: Both CMV infection and a matching HLA type were indicated by public TCR beta signatures. Findings of the study overall: CMV-specific TCR beta clonotypes restricted by HLA-C dominated the ex vivo response. Summed frequency of shared TCR beta families picked out CMV carriers who also had the relevant HLA.

This clonotype was counted a few times. Its cognate antigen is unknown. Using its own MiXCR run on the reads, TCRdb lists one record per CDR3 protein. The data hold fewer than 550,000 distinct CDR3 sequences, with about 11% observed a single time. J lost 8 bases, V lost 9 bases, and 15 bases had no gene match. CDR1 is SNHLY and CDR2 is FYNNEI in the germline V gene. The CDR3 runs to 14 residues. This clonotype was obtained from a human donor in good health (CMV status not recorded). Some clones in this sample may be carry-over from other donors' samples. This rearrangement joins TRBV2 to TRBJ1-2, with TRBD1 matching over 7 bases. The sequenced sample consisted of PBMCs. The CDR3 here is CARPRDSGVEGYTF. The CDR3 DNA is TGTGCCAGGCCGAGGGACAGCGGGGTGGAGGGCTACACCTTC.